These 26 T cell receptor beta chains originate from one sample sequenced in a study of spatial heterogeneity in lung cancer (dated 2019 in TCRdb). The method behind the library was 5' RACE. The instrument was a NextSeq 500. TCRdb trimmed public reads at Q25 via fastp, called clones via MiXCR and kept in-frame beta chains. A single entry per CDR3 protein holds the most common genes and DNA from its merged rows. In this sample the table shows about 92,000 distinct CDR3 sequences, roughly 12% of which occur a single time. The ten biggest clones cover more than 40% of the sample. The sample's time point label, in plain terms: sample taken at primary tumor resection. The material sequenced was PBMCs, taken at surgery. Receptors originate from a male donor with early-stage non-small cell lung cancer.

This clonotype was counted a few times. V and J are TRBV7-8 and TRBJ1-2, with 7 bases aligning to TRBD1. Germline assignment: CDR1 SGHVS and CDR2 FQNEAQ. Trimming removed 0 bases from V and 6 bases from J; junction bases left unmatched: 10. This CDR3 region has 16 residues. CDR3 residues: CASSLARRSTGNGYTF. The DNA of the CDR3 is TGTGCCAGCAGCTTAGCGAGGAGATCGACAGGGAATGGCTACACCTTC. Combining the CDR3 with reference TRBV7-8 and TRBJ1-2 gives the whole variable domain GAGVSQSPRYKVAKRGQDVALRCDPISGHVSLFWYQQALGQGPEFLTYFQNEAQLDKSGLPSDRFFAERPEGSVSTLKIQRTQQEDSAVYLCASSLARRSTGNGYTFGSGTRLTVV.

This chain connects TRBV5-6 to TRBJ1-1; D unresolved. V was pared by 0 bases and J by 10 bases, with 7 bases between. This CDR3 is 11 amino acids long. CDR1 and CDR2 (germline): SGHDT, YYEEEE. The CDR3 nucleotides read TGTGCCAGCAGCTTGGGGCAACTAGCTTTCTTT. Protein sequence: CASSLGQLAFF.

This clonotype occurred many times. V is TRBV5-1 and J is TRBJ2-7; 7 bases align to TRBD1. Germline CDR1 reads SGHRS; CDR2 reads YFSETQ. Losses at the gene ends were 4 bases for V and 0 bases for J; bases not matched to a gene: 7. CDR3 length equals 15 residues. The CDR3 loop is CASSEGASISYEQYF. DNA for the CDR3: TGCGCCAGCAGCGAGGGGGCTTCGATCTCCTACGAGCAGTACTTC.

The V gene is TRBV6-6, the J gene TRBJ1-5; D might be TRBD1 (5 bases). This CDR3 has 17 residues. The germline V gene has CDR1 MNHNY and CDR2 SVGAGI (reference sequence). Trimming removed 6 bases from V and 0 bases from J, with 18 bases in between. The CDR3 spells CASSWGPIFNSNQPQHF. CDR3 DNA: TGTGCCAGCAGCTGGGGACCGATTTTTAATAGCAATCAGCCCCAGCATTTT.

The chain carries TRBV29-1 and TRBJ2-1; D is undetermined. This CDR3 contains 12 residues. From germline, CDR1 is SQVTM and CDR2 ANQGSEA. The V end was cut by 3 bases, the J end by 5 bases, with 8 bases between. The CDR3 coding sequence is TGCAGCGTTGATGAAGGGAACAATGAGCAGTTCTTC. The encoded protein is CSVDEGNNEQFF.

The rearrangement uses TRBV7-9 and TRBJ2-3; 9 bases map to TRBD1. The CDR3 has 12 amino acids. Germline V lookup: CDR1 SEHNR, CDR2 FQNEAQ (reference sequence). The CDR3, as DNA: TGTGCAGGGACAGGGCTCACAGATACGCAGTATTTT. Translated, it gives CAGTGLTDTQYF.

This clonotype has ten or more counts. The chain joins TRBV12-3 or TRBV12-4 to TRBJ1-3; D ambiguous. The CDR3 loop spans 13 amino acids. Trimming left V 7 bases short and J 0 bases short, with 7 bases between. The CDR3 loop reads CASNSFSGNTIYF. The CDR3 region has the DNA TGTGCCAGCAACTCATTCTCTGGAAACACCATATATTTT.

This clonotype showed up just a few times. The V call is TRBV10-3, the J call TRBJ2-1, with TRBD2 as a possible D gene (5 bases). V was clipped by 4 bases and J by 7 bases, with 11 bases between them. The CDR3 loop spans 13 amino acids. Per germline, CDR1 ENHRY and CDR2 SYGVKD. The DNA of the CDR3 is TGTGCCATCAGTGGAGAGACTAAAAATGAGCAGTTCTTC. Protein sequence: CAISGETKNEQFF.

This rearrangement joins TRBV12-3 or TRBV12-4 to TRBJ2-7; 9 bases align to TRBD2. The CDR3 is made up of 15 amino acids. V trimming: 4 bases; J trimming: 3 bases; junction bases outside the gene matches: 7. Here the CDR3 reads CASSSTSSGGYEQYF. The CDR3 DNA reads TGTGCCAGCAGTTCAACTAGTAGCGGGGGCTACGAGCAGTACTTC.

The chain employs TRBV6-4 and TRBJ1-2, with D maybe TRBD1 (6 bases). The CDR3 is 13 amino acids. V dropped 6 bases and J dropped 1 base, with 9 bases sitting between them. Germline CDR1 is MRHNA and CDR2 is SNTAGT. CDR3 DNA: TGTGCCAGCAGGATGGACAGTAACTATGGCTACACCTTC. It specifies CASRMDSNYGYTF.

The chain combines TRBV3-1 with TRBJ1-1, with D possibly TRBD1 on 5 matching bases. V was clipped by 4 bases and J by 5 bases, with 11 bases between them. The CDR3 contains 13 residues. The germline V gene encodes CDR1 LGHDT and CDR2 YNNKEL (reference sequence). The CDR3 is CASSRVSGTEAFF. DNA for the CDR3: TGTGCCAGCAGCCGAGTATCAGGGACTGAAGCTTTCTTT.

The gene calls are TRBV7-2 and TRBJ2-1, with D maybe TRBD1 (6 bases). Germline loops: CDR1 SGHTA, CDR2 FQGNSA. Trimming stripped 2 bases from V and 15 bases from J, with 11 bases between. The CDR3 extends over 11 amino acids. CDR3 residues: CASSLFGGWFF. CDR3 sequence (DNA): TGTGCCAGCAGCTTATTTGGGGGCTGGTTCTTC.

The count of this clonotype is one. This chain connects TRBV5-6 to TRBJ2-5; D gene uncertain. V was shortened by 0 bases and J by 3 bases, with 6 bases between the two germline ends. Germline V gives CDR1 SGHDT, CDR2 YYEEEE. There are 13 residues in the CDR3. CDR3 DNA: TGTGCCAGCAGCTTGGTAGTTGAAGAGACCCAGTACTTC. Protein: CASSLVVEETQYF.

This clonotype occurred many times. The rearrangement links TRBV20-1 to TRBJ2-7, with 10 bases lining up with TRBD2. Germline V gives CDR1 DFQATT, CDR2 SNEGSKA (reference sequence). After removal of 3 bases from V and 5 bases from J, the junction contained 10 bases not matched to a gene. The CDR3 loop spans 15 amino acids. This CDR3 reads CSASRVAGGPHEQYF. CDR3 nucleotide sequence: TGCAGTGCTAGCAGGGTAGCGGGGGGACCCCACGAGCAGTACTTC.

The rearrangement joins TRBV28 to TRBJ1-2; D is unresolved. Germline CDR1 MDHEN, CDR2 SYDVKM. Trimming removed 5 bases at V and 4 bases at J, with 14 bases between. The CDR3 spans 14 residues. CDR3 sequence reads: CASSQEWGTYGYTF. The CDR3 DNA follows: TGTGCCAGCAGTCAGGAGTGGGGAACCTATGGCTACACCTTC.

This clonotype was picked up a small number of times. The V gene is TRBV19, the J gene TRBJ2-7; possibly TRBD2 for D (7 bases). Between the trimmed V and J ends, which lost 8 bases and 0 bases, there was a span of 20 bases. The CDR3 covers 16 residues. CDR1 and CDR2 (germline): LNHDA, SQIVND (reference sequence). CDR3 amino acids: CASREAGVKSSYEQYF. CDR3 nucleotides: TGTGCCAGTCGGGAGGCAGGGGTAAAAAGCTCCTACGAGCAGTACTTC.

The chain employs TRBV6-5 and TRBJ2-3; TRBD1 or TRBD2 may be the D gene (6 bases each). This CDR3 spans 13 amino acids. Germline V CDR1 and CDR2: MNHEY, SVGAGI. V gave up 8 bases and J gave up 4 bases, with 13 bases separating them. CDR3 region: CASGGLGSDTQYF. The CDR3 nucleotides are TGTGCCAGCGGGGGGCTTGGCTCAGATACGCAGTATTTT.

The V gene is TRBV7-2, the J gene TRBJ2-5; TRBD1 matches 7 bases. This CDR3 contains 14 residues. CDR1 and CDR2 (germline): SGHTA, FQGNSA. With 5 bases clipped from V and 4 bases from J, the junction kept 7 bases outside the gene matches. CDR3 DNA sequence: TGTGCCAGCAGCCGGGACAGCCGGGGAGAGACCCAGTACTTC. Encoded protein: CASSRDSRGETQYF.

This chain links TRBV20-1 with TRBJ2-5; 10 nucleotides match TRBD1. CDR1 and CDR2 from the germline V gene are DFQATT and SNEGSKA (reference sequence). V lost 5 bases and J lost 6; bases outside the gene matches: 12. CDR3 length: 15 residues. Here the CDR3 reads CSAQPGQGTGKTQYF. The CDR3 DNA is TGCAGTGCTCAACCGGGACAGGGGACGGGGAAGACCCAGTACTTC.

The genes are TRBV6-2 or TRBV6-3 and TRBJ2-7; maybe TRBD1 (6 bases). Germline V gene lookup returns CDR1 MNHEY and CDR2 SVGEGT. The CDR3 contains 15 residues. V was clipped by 5 bases and J by 2 bases, with 16 bases between them. DNA of the CDR3: TGTGCCAGCAGTGGCCGGGGACAAATACCCTACGAGCAGTACTTC. This encodes CASSGRGQIPYEQYF.

This rearrangement joins TRBV11-2 to TRBJ2-3; 13 nucleotides match TRBD2. V lost 5 bases and J lost 3; bases outside the gene matches: 5. Germline V gene data show CDR1 as SGHAT and CDR2 as FQNNGV. This CDR3 has 16 residues. This CDR3 reads CASSTSGGDTTDTQYF. CDR3 DNA: TGTGCCAGCAGCACTAGCGGGGGGGATACAACAGATACGCAGTATTTT.

In this sample, this clonotype turned up a few times. The chain is built from TRBV20-1 and TRBJ1-5, with TRBD1 as a possible D gene (5 bases). The germline gives CDR1 DFQATT, CDR2 SNEGSKA (reference sequence). The CDR3 runs to 17 residues. Trimming stripped 2 bases from V and 3 bases from J, with 20 bases between. The CDR3 is CSARRLKGQANNQPQHF. For the CDR3, the DNA is TGCAGTGCTAGACGCCTTAAGGGGCAGGCCAACAATCAGCCCCAGCATTTT.

In this sample, this clonotype turned up a few times. This chain connects TRBV7-2 to TRBJ1-4, with D possibly TRBD1 on 5 matching bases. The CDR3 totals 14 residues. Germline V gene data show CDR1 as SGHTA and CDR2 as FQGNSA. V lost 0 bases and J lost 9, with 11 bases in between. The DNA for the CDR3 is TGTGCCAGCAGCTTAGCGGGGACGTATAAAAAACTGTTTTTT. Encoded protein: CASSLAGTYKKLFF.

This clonotype was seen a handful of times. V usage is TRBV4-2 and J usage is TRBJ2-7; 7 bases map to TRBD2. Germline CDR1 is LGHNA and CDR2 is YNFKEQ. The junction had 4 bases not matched to a gene; V was cut back by 0 bases and J by 2 bases. The CDR3 covers 15 residues. The CDR3 spells CASSQDGGSTYEQYF. In nucleotides, the CDR3 is TGTGCCAGCAGCCAAGACGGCGGGAGCACCTACGAGCAGTACTTC.

This clonotype was recorded a few times. CDR3 nucleotide sequence: TGCGCCAGCAGCCAAACTAGCGGGAGCGCAGAGACCCAGTACTTC. It encodes CASSQTSGSAETQYF. The V gene is TRBV4-3, the J gene TRBJ2-5; 11 nucleotides line up with TRBD2. CDR1 LGHNA and CDR2 YSLEER come from the germline V gene. V dropped 2 bases and J dropped 4; count of bases not matched to a gene: 3. This CDR3 has 15 residues.

This rearrangement joins TRBV6-2 or TRBV6-3 to TRBJ2-2; 8 bases line up with TRBD1. V trimming: 8 bases; J trimming: 6 bases; junction bases outside the gene matches: 20. CDR1 is MNHEY and CDR2 is SVGEGT in the germline V gene. The CDR3 is 18 amino acids. CDR3 DNA: TGTGCCAGCCGCATCAACCGCCCGGGACAGGAACACGCCGGGGAGCTGTTTTTT. This translates into CASRINRPGQEHAGELFF.